These 24 T cell receptor beta chains originate from one sample sequenced in a study of T cell responses to AZD1222 COVID-19 vaccine. Libraries were prepared by immunoSEQ multiplex PCR; TCRdb keeps only in-frame clonotypes and omits some of them. The table includes some 150,000 clones, 85% to 95% detected once. The sample consisted of peripheral blood, taken 28 days after the second AZD1222 dose. The receptors here all came from an adult who received the AZD1222 COVID-19 vaccine.

The genes are TRBV14 and TRBJ2-3; 7 nucleotides agree with TRBD2. The germline gives CDR1 SGHDN, CDR2 FVKESK. The CDR3 runs 16 residues. The junction had 6 bases not matched to a gene; V was cut back by 3 bases and J by 0 bases. The CDR3 nucleotides read TGTGCCAGCAGCCACCTCCGCGGGGGAAGCACAGATACGCAGTATTTT. The encoded protein is CASSHLRGGSTDTQYF.

This chain links TRBV5-1 with TRBJ2-3; 9 bases fit TRBD2. Germline CDR1 SGHRS, CDR2 YFSETQ. CDR3 length: 17 residues. The J segment lost 2 bases and the V segment lost 2 bases, leaving 9 bases of the junction unmatched. CDR3 sequence reads: CASSFGATSGITDTQYF. Here the CDR3 DNA reads TGCGCCAGCAGCTTCGGGGCGACTAGCGGAATCACAGATACGCAGTATTTT. Using reference TRBV5-1 and TRBJ2-3 for the parts outside the CDR3, the full variable domain is KAGVTQTPRYLIKTRGQQVTLSCSPISGHRSVSWYQQTPGQGLQFLFEYFSETQRNKGNFPGRFSGRQFSNSRSEMNVSTLELGDSALYLCASSFGATSGITDTQYFGPGTRLTVL.

The genes are TRBV11-2 and TRBJ2-3; no clear D gene. V was clipped by 5 bases and J by 0 bases, with 24 bases between them. The CDR3 is made up of 19 amino acids. Germline V gene data show CDR1 as SGHAT and CDR2 as FQNNGV. CDR3 region: CASSPPVLFSDSSTDTQYF. For the CDR3, the DNA is TGTGCCAGCAGCCCCCCCGTCCTCTTTAGTGATTCTAGCACAGATACGCAGTATTTT.

The chain couples TRBV25-1 to TRBJ1-4; D not certain. Germline CDR1 reads MGHDK; CDR2 reads SYGVNS. This CDR3 is built from 16 residues. V was cut by 2 bases and J by 0 bases, with 10 bases left in between. CDR3 in DNA: TGTGCCAGCAGTGAACCCAACGTTGCAACTAATGAAAAACTGTTTTTT. Translation: CASSEPNVATNEKLFF. Drawing the rest from reference TRBV25-1 and TRBJ1-4, the complete variable domain is EADIYQTPRYLVIGTGKKITLECSQTMGHDKMYWYQQDPGMELHLIHYSYGVNSTEKGDLSSESTVSRIRTEHFPLTLESARPSHTSQYLCASSEPNVATNEKLFFGSGTQLSVL.

V usage is TRBV19 and J usage is TRBJ2-1; D gene uncertain. V was clipped by 6 bases and J by 8 bases, with 14 bases between them. Germline V gene sequence: CDR1 LNHDA, CDR2 SQIVND (reference sequence). The CDR3 covers 13 residues. The CDR3 DNA reads TGTGCCAGTAGACCGCTAGGATCCTATGAGCAGTTCTTC. The encoded protein is CASRPLGSYEQFF.

The V and J genes are TRBV4-2 and TRBJ1-5; D not resolved. CDR3 length equals 16 residues. CDR1 and CDR2 from the germline V gene are LGHNA and YNFKEQ. Trimming shortened V by 3 bases and J by 1 base, and 13 bases separated the two germline ends. CDR3 protein: CASSQKPQPSNQPQHF. The CDR3 DNA is TGTGCCAGCAGCCAGAAGCCCCAGCCCAGCAATCAGCCCCAGCATTTT.

This chain joins TRBV2 and TRBJ1-1, with D uncertain. Trimming removed 8 bases from V and 2 bases from J, with 24 bases in between. Germline loops: CDR1 SNHLY, CDR2 FYNNEI. The CDR3 has 17 amino acids. The CDR3 protein is CASFFSLLPEENTEAFF. Written as DNA, the CDR3 is TGTGCCAGCTTTTTTAGCCTCCTTCCGGAGGAAAACACTGAAGCTTTCTTT. Full variable domain (outside the CDR3, taken from reference TRBV2 and TRBJ1-1): EPEVTQTPSHQVTQMGQEVILRCVPISNHLYFYWYRQILGQKVEFLVSFYNNEISEKSEIFDDQFSVERPDGSNFTLKIRSTKLEDSAMYFCASFFSLLPEENTEAFFGQGTRLTVV.

V and J are TRBV18 and TRBJ1-1; a possible D gene is TRBD1 (5 bases). Trimming pared 6 bases from V and 4 bases from J, leaving 15 bases between. From germline, CDR1 is KGHSH and CDR2 LQKENI. CDR3 length equals 14 residues. The CDR3 sequence: CASSPSGGTTEAFF. CDR3 bases: TGTGCCAGCTCCCCCTCGGGGGGGACCACTGAAGCTTTCTTT.

The chain carries TRBV27 and TRBJ2-2; 8 bases are a match to TRBD2. The V gene end was trimmed by 5 bases and the J gene end by 6 bases; junction bases not matched to a gene: 5. CDR3 size: 14 residues. Germline loops: CDR1 MNHEY, CDR2 SMNVEV (reference sequence). CDR3 loop: CASSPRGGPGELFF. The CDR3 DNA is TGTGCCAGCAGTCCCCGGGGGGGCCCCGGGGAGCTGTTTTTT.

V usage is TRBV2 and J usage is TRBJ2-7; the D is unclear. The CDR3 runs to 13 residues. Trimming removed 3 bases at V and 1 base at J, with 7 bases between. CDR1 is SNHLY, CDR2 FYNNEI, per germline. The CDR3 bases are TGTGCCAGCAGTGAGGCGGTGTCCTACGAGCAGTACTTC. Its protein product is CASSEAVSYEQYF.

The chain employs TRBV7-9 and TRBJ1-1; no firm D call. Germline CDR1 and CDR2: SEHNR and FQNEAQ (reference sequence). This CDR3 comprises 13 residues. V gave up 1 base and J gave up 7 bases, with 10 bases separating them. In DNA, the CDR3 is TGTGCCAGCAGCTTAGAGTTGGGCCTTGAAGCTTTCTTT. Translated: CASSLELGLEAFF.

This clone occurred once. The J gene is TRBJ2-7, the V gene TRBV30; 7 positions match TRBD2. Trimming removed 5 bases from V and 2 bases from J; junction bases left unmatched: 9. CDR3 length equals 14 residues. The germline V gene encodes CDR1 GTSNPN and CDR2 SVGIG (reference sequence). CDR3 coding DNA: TGTGCCTGGGGGGATTTGGCGGGGGCCTACGAGCAGTACTTC. Amino acids: CAWGDLAGAYEQYF. Variable domain in full (rest from reference TRBV30 and TRBJ2-7): SQTIHQWPATLVQPVGSPLSLECTVEGTSNPNLYWYRQAAGRGLQLLFYSVGIGQISSEVPQNLSASRPQDRQFILSSKKLLLSDSGFYLCAWGDLAGAYEQYFGPGTRLTVT.

The rearrangement links TRBV18 to TRBJ2-1, with 8 bases that match TRBD2. The CDR3 length is 15 residues. The V and J ends lost 3 bases and 10 bases, in that order; junction bases with no gene match: 11. From germline, CDR1 is KGHSH and CDR2 LQKENI. In nucleotides, the CDR3 is TGTGCCAGCTCACCGGCCCAGGGGACTAGACCAGAGCAGTTCTTC. It specifies CASSPAQGTRPEQFF.

V is TRBV2 and J is TRBJ1-2, with no clear D. From germline, CDR1 is SNHLY and CDR2 FYNNEI. The V gene lost 7 bases and the J gene lost 3 bases, with 9 bases spanning the gap. The CDR3 extends over 12 amino acids. The CDR3 reads CASTRWDYGYTF. In DNA, the CDR3 is TGTGCCAGCACACGGTGGGACTATGGCTACACCTTC.

The chain has TRBV30 and TRBJ1-1; D is unclear. V gave up 2 bases and J gave up 3 bases, with 10 bases separating them. The CDR3 is made up of 13 amino acids. Germline CDR1 and CDR2: GTSNPN and SVGIG (reference sequence). For the CDR3, the DNA is TGTGCCTGGAGTAAGGGCCGGGACACTGAAGCTTTCTTT. Translated: CAWSKGRDTEAFF.

This chain links TRBV5-1 with TRBJ1-1; D perhaps matches TRBD1 (5 bases). The CDR3 extends over 15 amino acids. Per the germline V gene, CDR1 is SGHRS and CDR2 is YFSETQ. V gave up 4 bases and J gave up 5 bases, with 18 bases separating them. The CDR3 region is CASSVGGDVGTEAFF. The CDR3 DNA is TGCGCCAGCAGCGTTGGGGGGGATGTAGGTACTGAAGCTTTCTTT.

The chain employs TRBV7-6 and TRBJ2-6; D may be TRBD2 (6 bases). In germline, CDR1 is SGHVS, CDR2 FNYEAQ. There are 15 residues in the CDR3. V was cut by 4 bases and J by 2 bases, with 9 bases left in between. The CDR3: CASSYGGTGANVLTF. CDR3 DNA: TGTGCCAGCAGCTACGGAGGGACTGGGGCCAACGTCCTGACTTTC.

This clone was seen just once. J is TRBJ2-2 and V is TRBV7-3; D is possibly TRBD2 (6 bases). CDR3 size: 14 residues. CDR1 and CDR2 (germline): SGHTA, FQGTGA. Deletions cut 2 bases from V and 4 bases from J, with 8 bases between. The CDR3 DNA reads as TGTGCCAGCAGCTTACGGGGGAGCACCGGGGAGCTGTTTTTT. Translation gives CASSLRGSTGELFF.

The CDR3 protein is CASSLGSSGNTIYF. The CDR3 nucleotides read TGCGCCAGCAGTCTGGGGAGCTCTGGAAACACCATATATTTT. The chain is built from TRBV10-2 and TRBJ1-3; no firm D call. Germline lookup yields CDR1 WSHSY and CDR2 SAAADI. Deletions cut 5 bases from V and 0 bases from J, with 8 bases between. The CDR3 totals 14 residues.

This chain links TRBV30 with TRBJ1-1, with D uncertain. Trimming removed 5 bases at V and 0 bases at J, with 7 bases between. The CDR3 covers 12 residues. CDR1 and CDR2 from the germline V gene are GTSNPN and SVGIG (reference sequence). The CDR3 DNA reads as TGTGCCTGGCACCGCGTGAACACTGAAGCTTTCTTT. Protein sequence: CAWHRVNTEAFF.

V is TRBV13 and J is TRBJ2-3; the D is unclear. This CDR3 is 11 amino acids long. Germline-derived CDR1 and CDR2 are PRHDT and FYEKMQ (reference sequence). Trimming pared 8 bases from V and 3 bases from J, leaving 6 bases between. DNA of the CDR3: TGTGCCAGCTTAGAAACAGATACGCAGTATTTT. Amino acid sequence: CASLETDTQYF. The full variable domain, its missing parts supplied by reference TRBV13 and TRBJ2-3, is AAGVIQSPRHLIKEKRETATLKCYPIPRHDTVYWYQQGPGQDPQFLISFYEKMQSDKGSIPDRFSAQQFSDYHSELNMSSLELGDSALYFCASLETDTQYFGPGTRLTVL.

The V gene is TRBV5-4, the J gene TRBJ2-5; 8 positions match TRBD2. CDR3 length: 15 amino acids. The germline CDR1 and CDR2 sequences are SGHNT and YYREEE (reference sequence). The V segment lost 3 bases and the J segment 6 bases; nucleotides outside the gene matches: 10. The CDR3 reads CASSWGLVDGKTQYF. CDR3 coding DNA: TGTGCCAGCAGCTGGGGACTAGTGGATGGGAAGACCCAGTACTTC.

V usage is TRBV2 and J usage is TRBJ2-2, with 8 bases matching TRBD1. The CDR3 runs to 16 residues. After removal of 7 bases from V and 4 bases from J, the junction contained 11 bases not matched to a gene. Germline V lookup: CDR1 SNHLY, CDR2 FYNNEI. The CDR3, as DNA: TGTGCCAGCACTCGTCCCTCAGGGGGCGGCACCGGGGAGCTGTTTTTT. It codes for CASTRPSGGGTGELFF.

The chain uses TRBV12-3 or TRBV12-4 and TRBJ2-7; D is undetermined. The V end was cut by 5 bases, the J end by 6 bases, with 8 bases between. The CDR3 spans 11 residues. CDR3 sequence (DNA): TGTGCCAGCAGTCGAACGGGCGAGCAGTACTTC. Translation: CASSRTGEQYF.